This is a list of T cell receptor beta chains from one sample in a study of blood T cell repertoires in COVID-19. The method was immunoSEQ multiplex PCR; TCRdb's version includes in-frame clones alone and lacks a portion of them. The sample yields fewer than 300,000 clones, roughly 88% seen once. Sequencing input: PBMCs or T cells enriched from blood (not recorded which). The receptors derive from a woman in her thirties or forties with acute COVID-19. Both conserved end residues are part of each CDR3. Each record gives: clone size, D gene, J gene, V gene, CDR3 protein, CDR3 DNA. A D gene is named only where the DNA matches it firmly. Some rows have no size entry. The others give once, few or many, or a class for an expanded clone.

size: .; D: .; J: TRBJ1-5; V: TRBV19; CDR3: CASTHTNMGGHVGNQPQHF; DNA: TGTGCCAGTACCCATACCAATATGGGGGGGCATGTAGGCAATCAGCCCCAGCATTTT
size: few; D: .; J: TRBJ2-1; V: TRBV11-2; CDR3: CASSRWSEQFF; DNA: TGTGCCAGCAGCCGGTGGAGTGAGCAGTTCTTC
size: .; D: TRBD1; J: TRBJ1-2; V: TRBV18; CDR3: CASSPGDRRANYGYTF; DNA: TGTGCCAGCTCACCCGGGGACAGACGAGCTAACTATGGCTACACCTTC
size: .; D: .; J: TRBJ2-3; V: TRBV24-1; CDR3: CATSDPAGTSTDTQYF; DNA: TGTGCCACCAGTGATCCGGCAGGGACTAGCACAGATACGCAGTATTTT
size: .; D: TRBD1; J: TRBJ1-2; V: TRBV19; CDR3: CASATGPGYTF; DNA: TGTGCCAGTGCGACAGGGCCTGGCTACACCTTC
size: .; D: .; J: TRBJ2-5; V: TRBV5-8; CDR3: CASSLVLETQYF; DNA: TGTGCCAGCAGCTTGGTACTGGAGACCCAGTACTTC
size: once; D: .; J: TRBJ1-1; V: TRBV15; CDR3: CATSRDYSHTEAFF; DNA: TGTGCCACCAGCAGAGATTACTCGCACACTGAAGCTTTCTTT
size: once; D: .; J: TRBJ2-4; V: TRBV7-2; CDR3: CASAPLIFSRAPKNIQYF; DNA: TGTGCCAGCGCGCCTCTTATTTTTTCGAGGGCCCCCAAAAACATTCAGTACTTC
size: .; D: .; J: TRBJ1-2; V: TRBV5-1; CDR3: CASSLARVNGYTF; DNA: TGCGCCAGCAGCTTGGCCAGGGTCAATGGCTACACCTTC
size: .; D: TRBD1; J: TRBJ1-6; V: TRBV27; CDR3: CASRDRATSYNSPLHF; DNA: TGTGCCAGCAGGGACAGGGCAACCTCCTATAATTCACCCCTCCACTTT
size: once; D: TRBD1; J: TRBJ2-2; V: TRBV6-2/TRBV6-3; CDR3: CASTPEGASSGELFF; DNA: TGTGCCAGCACCCCAGAGGGGGCGTCATCCGGGGAGCTGTTTTTT
size: .; D: .; J: TRBJ1-2; V: TRBV3-1/TRBV3-2; CDR3: CASSQNGDYGYTF; DNA: TGTGCCAGCAGCCAAAACGGGGACTATGGCTACACCTTC
size: .; D: TRBD1; J: TRBJ1-4; V: TRBV18; CDR3: CASSPRGQPDEKLFF; DNA: TGTGCCAGCTCACCACGGGGACAGCCAGATGAAAAACTGTTTTTT
size: .; D: .; J: TRBJ2-5; V: TRBV6-2/TRBV6-3; CDR3: CASSSKLAAPETQYF; DNA: TGTGCCAGCAGTTCGAAGCTAGCCGCCCCGGAGACCCAGTACTTC
size: .; D: .; J: TRBJ1-1; V: TRBV5-1; CDR3: CASSLWGDDTEAFF; DNA: TGCGCCAGCAGCTTGTGGGGAGACGACACTGAAGCTTTCTTT
size: few; D: .; J: TRBJ1-2; V: TRBV6-5; CDR3: CASYTGTYGYTF; DNA: TGTGCCAGCTATACAGGGACGTATGGCTACACCTTC
size: .; D: .; J: TRBJ2-1; V: TRBV25-1; CDR3: CASSDPGLTNEQFF; DNA: TGTGCCAGCAGTGATCCGGGACTTACGAATGAGCAGTTCTTC
size: once; D: .; J: TRBJ1-4; V: TRBV7-2; CDR3: CASSTGQESGKLFF; DNA: TGTGCCAGCAGCACAGGACAAGAAAGTGGAAAACTGTTTTTT
size: few; D: TRBD2; J: TRBJ2-3; V: TRBV29-1; CDR3: CSVDGTSDTDTQYF; DNA: TGCAGCGTTGATGGGACTAGCGACACAGATACGCAGTATTTT
size: .; D: TRBD1; J: TRBJ1-5; V: TRBV6-2/TRBV6-3; CDR3: CASSSTGGLDQPQHF; DNA: TGTGCCAGCAGCAGTACAGGGGGCTTAGATCAGCCCCAGCATTTT
size: once; D: .; J: TRBJ1-1; V: TRBV27; CDR3: CASSPQGRFSTEAFF; DNA: TGTGCCAGCAGCCCTCAGGGTCGATTTAGCACTGAAGCTTTCTTT
size: once; D: TRBD1; J: TRBJ1-2; V: TRBV18; CDR3: CASSPQLQGVDYGYTF; DNA: TGTGCCAGCTCACCTCAACTGCAGGGGGTTGACTATGGCTACACCTTC
size: .; D: .; J: TRBJ1-1; V: TRBV30; CDR3: CAWSPYTEAFF; DNA: TGTGCCTGGAGTCCGTATACTGAAGCTTTCTTT
size: .; D: TRBD1; J: TRBJ2-3; V: TRBV28; CDR3: CARSFVTGGTDTQYF; DNA: TGTGCCAGGAGTTTTGTGACAGGGGGCACAGATACGCAGTATTTT
size: .; D: .; J: TRBJ2-1; V: TRBV7-2; CDR3: CASSLGSGRMYEQFF; DNA: TGTGCCAGCAGCTTAGGGTCAGGGCGGATGTATGAGCAGTTCTTC